This TCR beta chain is from a study of spatial heterogeneity in lung cancer. Study-level points and caveats: Blood contained ubiquitous expanded tumor TCRs more at resection than at follow-up.

Documented time point: sample taken at primary tumor resection. Without sorting, whole RNA was sequenced from tumor, nontumor lung or frozen PBMC. This clonotype was detected only a few times. Its antigen is as yet unknown. MiXCR, applied by TCRdb to the 5' RACE reads, yields one record per CDR3 protein. This sample yields tens of thousands of distinct CDR3 sequences, of which approximately 21% are seen a single time; around 6.6% belongs to the top ten. Germline V gene lookup returns CDR1 KGHSH and CDR2 LQKENI. The germline V and J ends were trimmed by 0 bases and 4 bases, with 9 bases remaining between them. CDR3 length equals 15 residues.

The chain joins TRBV18 to TRBJ2-2; D is possibly TRBD1 (5 bases). The starting material was PBMCs, obtained at surgery. This TCR came from a male donor with early-stage non-small cell lung cancer. This CDR3 reads CASSPPGASTGELFF. Here the CDR3 DNA reads TGTGCCAGCTCACCACCAGGGGCATCCACCGGGGAGCTGTTTTTT.